The 23 T cell receptor beta chains listed next were all sequenced from one sample in a study of spatial heterogeneity in lung cancer. Time point: sample taken at primary tumor resection. TCRdb reprocessed the 5' RACE reads with MiXCR, giving one entry per CDR3 protein. The sample holds about 9,500 distinct CDR3 sequences, 8% to 9.5% seen once. No antigen has been identified for these receptors. General study findings and limits: One measure, the expanded intratumoral alpha and beta TCR count, tracked tumor mutation counts.

Specimen: lung tumor tissue, collected at surgery. These receptors were obtained from a female donor with early-stage non-small cell lung cancer.

In its sample, this clonotype ranks as medium-sized. The chain carries TRBV7-9 and TRBJ2-2; D ambiguous. V was pared by 7 bases and J by 2 bases, with 2 bases between. Germline V gene data show CDR1 as SEHNR and CDR2 as FQNEAQ (reference sequence). The CDR3 loop spans 11 amino acids. For the CDR3, the DNA is TGTGCCAGCACCAACACCGGGGAGCTGTTTTTT. Translating it yields CASTNTGELFF.

This clonotype was picked up many times. This rearrangement joins TRBV27 to TRBJ1-4, with TRBD1 identical over 8 bases. V lost 3 bases, J lost 2 bases, and 8 bases stayed unmatched. The germline V gene has CDR1 MNHEY and CDR2 SMNVEV (reference sequence). The CDR3 is 17 amino acids. Written as DNA, the CDR3 is TGTGCCAGCAGTTTTAGTCGCAGGGGGCAGACTAATGAAAAACTGTTTTTT. Its protein product is CASSFSRRGQTNEKLFF.

This clonotype was seen ten or more times. The gene calls are TRBV5-5 and TRBJ2-2, with D unresolved. V dropped 1 base and J dropped 8 bases, with 6 bases sitting between them. The germline V gene has CDR1 SGHKS and CDR2 YYEKEE (reference sequence). The CDR3 runs 12 residues. Here the CDR3 DNA reads TGTGCCAGCAGCTTGCTCTTTGGGGAGCTGTTTTTT. Translation gives CASSLLFGELFF.

This clonotype was seen repeatedly, ten times or more. The chain is built from TRBV7-6 and TRBJ2-1; maybe TRBD2 (6 bases). V shed 3 bases and J shed 0 bases, with 9 bases lying between them. Germline-derived CDR1 and CDR2 are SGHVS and FNYEAQ. CDR3 length: 15 residues. For the CDR3, the DNA is TGTGCCAGCAGCTTGGAGGGCCTCTCCTACAATGAGCAGTTCTTC. As protein: CASSLEGLSYNEQFF.

This clonotype was detected ten times or more. The J gene is TRBJ1-6, the V gene TRBV10-3; 8 positions match TRBD1. J lost 11 bases, V lost 10 bases, and 19 bases had no gene match. This CDR3 has 16 amino acids. Germline V lookup: CDR1 ENHRY, CDR2 SYGVKD. DNA of the CDR3: TGTGCCAGCGGGAAGACCGGGACAGGCCCAAGTACACCCCTCCACTTT. Its protein is CASGKTGTGPSTPLHF.

This clonotype was found a few times. The chain is built from TRBV28 and TRBJ1-3; D ambiguous. The CDR3 is 13 residues long. Trimming pared 10 bases from V and 2 bases from J, leaving 12 bases between. From germline, CDR1 is MDHEN and CDR2 SYDVKM. CDR3 bases: TGTGCCACCGAGCCTTGGGCTGGAAACACCATATATTTT. Its protein is CATEPWAGNTIYF.

In its sample, this clonotype was seen many times. The chain recombines TRBV5-6 with TRBJ2-7; 7 bases are shared with TRBD1. Germline assignment: CDR1 SGHDT and CDR2 YYEEEE. The CDR3 has 16 amino acids. The J segment lost 4 bases and the V segment lost 3 bases, leaving 13 bases of the junction unmatched. The CDR3 is CASSYSTGMGLYEQYF. The CDR3 DNA is TGTGCCAGCAGCTATTCGACAGGGATGGGCTTATACGAGCAGTACTTC.

This chain links TRBV30 with TRBJ1-5, with D perhaps matching TRBD1 (6 bases). Germline CDR1 GTSNPN, CDR2 SVGIG (reference sequence). CDR3 length: 14 residues. V lost 3 bases, J lost 1 base, and 10 bases lay in between. CDR3 region: CAWSRGLSNQPQHF. For the CDR3, the DNA is TGTGCCTGGAGCAGGGGACTGAGCAATCAGCCCCAGCATTTT.

J is TRBJ2-7 and V is TRBV12-3 or TRBV12-4; 8 bases are shared with TRBD1. The J segment lost 0 bases and the V segment lost 8 bases, leaving 6 bases of the junction unmatched. This CDR3 has 14 amino acids. CDR3 loop: CASGRTGPSYEQYF. The CDR3 DNA reads as TGTGCCAGCGGACGGACAGGGCCCTCCTACGAGCAGTACTTC.

The chain carries TRBV6-2 or TRBV6-3 and TRBJ2-5; 7 bases match TRBD1. The V gene end was trimmed by 2 bases and the J gene end by 5 bases; junction bases not matched to a gene: 17. This CDR3 region has 18 residues. Germline V gene sequence: CDR1 MNHEY, CDR2 SVGEGT. DNA of the CDR3: TGTGCCAGCAGTTACCCAGCCGGGCGGCCAGGGGGTTCCGAGACCCAGTACTTC. Encoded protein: CASSYPAGRPGGSETQYF.

This clonotype appeared many times. This sequence joins TRBV4-1 and TRBJ2-7, with TRBD1 matching 9 bases. From germline, CDR1 is MGHRA and CDR2 YSYEKL. V was clipped by 4 bases and J by 5 bases; unmatched bases: 3. This CDR3 is 13 amino acids long. CDR3 in amino acids: CASSPWTGDEQYF. The CDR3 DNA sequence: TGCGCCAGCAGCCCTTGGACAGGGGACGAGCAGTACTTC.

This chain links TRBV11-3 with TRBJ1-1; TRBD1 matches at 7 bases. Looked up from germline, CDR1 is SGHNT and CDR2 is YENEEA. CDR3 length: 15 amino acids. J gave up 1 base and V 1 base, and 3 bases lay outside the gene matches. The DNA of the CDR3 is TGTGCCAGCAGCTTAGCGGACAGGCCGAACACTGAAGCTTTCTTT. This encodes CASSLADRPNTEAFF.

This clonotype occurred many times. The chain uses TRBV7-3 and TRBJ2-3; tentative D call: TRBD2 (6 bases). CDR3 length: 15 residues. Germline V CDR1 and CDR2: SGHTA, FQGTGA. V shed 1 base and J shed 7 bases, with 15 bases lying between them. DNA for the CDR3: TGTGCCAGCAGCTTAATGGCGGGGTCTTTGAATACGCAGTATTTT. This gives the protein CASSLMAGSLNTQYF.

This clonotype was picked up a small number of times. The chain uses TRBV7-3 and TRBJ2-5; D possibly corresponds to TRBD1 (6 bases). Per germline, CDR1 SGHTA and CDR2 FQGTGA. CDR3 length: 15 residues. V was trimmed by 5 bases and J by 4 bases, leaving 17 bases between them. The CDR3 sequence is CASSPLGTMRETQYF. CDR3 coding DNA: TGTGCCAGCAGCCCCCTCGGGACAATGCGAGAGACCCAGTACTTC.

There are many counts of this clonotype. J is TRBJ1-1 and V is TRBV5-4; unclear D gene. Trimming shortened V by 1 base and J by 0 bases, and 10 bases separated the two germline ends. The CDR3 has 15 amino acids. Germline assignment: CDR1 SGHNT and CDR2 YYREEE (reference sequence). DNA for the CDR3: TGTGCCAGCAGCTTGACAGCCCTTATGAACACTGAAGCTTTCTTT. It translates to CASSLTALMNTEAFF.

This clonotype has at least ten counts. This chain uses TRBV27 with TRBJ2-5, with no clear D. Trimming shortened V by 6 bases and J by 2 bases, and 10 bases separated the two germline ends. There are 13 residues in the CDR3. Germline CDR1 and CDR2: MNHEY and SMNVEV (reference sequence). The CDR3 here is CASSRSTQETQYF. The CDR3 DNA reads TGTGCCAGCAGCCGGAGTACACAAGAGACCCAGTACTTC.

This clonotype is labeled as medium-sized. The chain combines TRBV6-1 with TRBJ2-3; the match to TRBD1 covers 8 bases. CDR3 length: 15 amino acids. V gave up 3 bases and J gave up 3 bases; unmatched junction bases: 5. Germline V gives CDR1 MNHNS, CDR2 SASEGT. The CDR3 nucleotides are TGTGCCAGCAGTGACAGGGGGCTTTGGACAGATACGCAGTATTTT. It codes for CASSDRGLWTDTQYF.

This clonotype has just a few counts. The V and J genes are TRBV5-1 and TRBJ2-1; the D gene is possibly TRBD1 (7 bases). The CDR3 sequence is 15 residues long. V was pared by 1 base and J by 3 bases, with 11 bases between. Germline V CDR1 and CDR2: SGHRS, YFSETQ. CDR3 protein: CASSLIQGGYNEQFF. The CDR3 region has the DNA TGCGCCAGCAGCTTGATCCAGGGGGGCTACAATGAGCAGTTCTTC.

This chain links TRBV6-1 with TRBJ2-6; D remains ambiguous. V lost 6 bases and J lost 4, with 7 bases in between. The CDR3 sequence is 13 residues long. Germline values: CDR1 MNHNS, CDR2 SASEGT. The CDR3 bases are TGTGCCAGCAGGATGACAGGGGCCAACGTCCTGACTTTC. Protein product: CASRMTGANVLTF.

In this sample, this clonotype turned up many times. The chain has TRBV6-6 and TRBJ2-2; TRBD1 aligns across 10 bases. The ends lost 6 bases at V and 7 bases at J; junction bases unmatched: 26. The CDR3 has 21 residues. The germline gives CDR1 MNHNY, CDR2 SVGAGI (reference sequence). The CDR3 loop reads CASRSPPGQGLSGRAIGELFF. CDR3 bases: TGTGCCAGCAGATCACCTCCGGGACAGGGGTTAAGCGGTAGGGCTATCGGGGAGCTGTTTTTT.

This clonotype was seen at least ten times. This chain uses TRBV3-1 with TRBJ2-7, with D perhaps TRBD1 (5 bases). The ends were cut back, 4 bases at V and 0 bases at J, with 10 bases in the middle. Looked up from germline, CDR1 is LGHDT and CDR2 is YNNKEL (reference sequence). The CDR3 is made up of 14 amino acids. The CDR3 protein is CASSRRQSSYEQYF. DNA for the CDR3: TGTGCCAGCAGCCGGAGACAGAGCTCCTACGAGCAGTACTTC.

This clonotype was recorded many times. The chain has TRBV20-1 and TRBJ2-1; 8 positions match TRBD2. Germline trimming cut 1 base from V and 1 base from J; bases unmatched to any gene: 6. CDR3 length equals 16 residues. CDR1 DFQATT and CDR2 SNEGSKA come from the germline V gene (reference sequence). The CDR3 region is CSARVGGGRSYNEQFF. CDR3 bases: TGCAGTGCTAGAGTCGGGGGGGGCCGATCCTACAATGAGCAGTTCTTC.

This clonotype was counted many times. The V call is TRBV7-2, the J call TRBJ2-1; 10 bases map to TRBD2. Unmatched junction bases numbered 2, after V lost 1 base and J lost 2 bases. Germline CDR1 SGHTA, CDR2 FQGNSA. This CDR3 has 16 residues. The CDR3 region has the DNA TGTGCCAGCAGCTTAGACAGCGGGGGGGCCTACAATGAGCAGTTCTTC. This gives the protein CASSLDSGGAYNEQFF.